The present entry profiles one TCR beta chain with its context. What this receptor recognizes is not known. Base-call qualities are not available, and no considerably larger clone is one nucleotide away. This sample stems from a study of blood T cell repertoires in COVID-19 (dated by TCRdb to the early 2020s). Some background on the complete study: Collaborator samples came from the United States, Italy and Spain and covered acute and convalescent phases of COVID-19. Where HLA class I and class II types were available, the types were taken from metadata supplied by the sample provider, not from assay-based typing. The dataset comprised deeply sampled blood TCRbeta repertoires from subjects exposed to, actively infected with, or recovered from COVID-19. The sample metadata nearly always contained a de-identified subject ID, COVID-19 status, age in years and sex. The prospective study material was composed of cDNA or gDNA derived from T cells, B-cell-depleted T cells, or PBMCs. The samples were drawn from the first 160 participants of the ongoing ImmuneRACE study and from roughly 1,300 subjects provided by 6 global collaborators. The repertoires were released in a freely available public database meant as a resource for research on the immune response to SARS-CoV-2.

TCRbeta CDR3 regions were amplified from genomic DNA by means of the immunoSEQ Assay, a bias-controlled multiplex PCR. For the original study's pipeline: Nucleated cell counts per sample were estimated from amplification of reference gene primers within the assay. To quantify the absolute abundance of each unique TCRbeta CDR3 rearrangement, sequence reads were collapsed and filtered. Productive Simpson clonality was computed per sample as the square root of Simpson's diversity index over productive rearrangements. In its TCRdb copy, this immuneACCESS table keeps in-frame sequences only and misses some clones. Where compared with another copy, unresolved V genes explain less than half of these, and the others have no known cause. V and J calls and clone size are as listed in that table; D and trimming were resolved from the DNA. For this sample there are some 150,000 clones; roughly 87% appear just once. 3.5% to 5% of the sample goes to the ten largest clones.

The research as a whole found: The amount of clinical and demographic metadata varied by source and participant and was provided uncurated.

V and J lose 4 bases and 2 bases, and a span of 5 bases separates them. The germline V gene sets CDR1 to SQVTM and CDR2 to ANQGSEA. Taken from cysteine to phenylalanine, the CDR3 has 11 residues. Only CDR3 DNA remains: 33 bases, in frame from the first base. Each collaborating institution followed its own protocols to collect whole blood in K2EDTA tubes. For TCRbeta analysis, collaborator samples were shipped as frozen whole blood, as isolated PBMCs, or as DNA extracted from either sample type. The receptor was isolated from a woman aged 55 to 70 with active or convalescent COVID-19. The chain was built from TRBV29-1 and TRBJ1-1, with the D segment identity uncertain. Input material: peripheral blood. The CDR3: CSVGHNTEAFF. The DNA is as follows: TGCAGCGTTGGACATAACACTGAAGCTTTCTTT.